This entry lists 10 T cell receptor beta chains sequenced from one sample in a study of beta chain features in type 1 diabetes. The investigators reverse transcribed all of the isolated RNA, so they sequenced expressed TCRB transcripts. The protocol was immunoSEQ multiplex PCR, while the TCRdb copy is restricted to in-frame clones and leaves out a portion. The sample lists 300,000 to 400,000 clones; 8% were seen once. The sample was central memory CD4+ T cells from blood. The source is a young woman in good health.

This clone was observed a few times. V usage is TRBV7-3 and J usage is TRBJ2-2; D is uncertain. Trimming removed 2 bases from V and 0 bases from J, with 4 bases in between. In germline, CDR1 is SGHTA, CDR2 FQGTGA. This CDR3 spans 14 amino acids. CDR3 bases: TGTGCCAGCAGCTTAGGTGCGAACACCGGGGAGCTGTTTTTT. It codes for CASSLGANTGELFF.

Many counts were recorded for this clone. V gene TRBV19 combines with J gene TRBJ2-1; the D gene is possibly TRBD2 (6 bases). V lost 3 bases to trimming and J lost 0 bases, with 9 bases between them. This CDR3 has 15 amino acids. Per germline, CDR1 LNHDA and CDR2 SQIVND (reference sequence). CDR3 in DNA: TGTGCCAGTAGTATGGTAGCGGCCTCCTACAATGAGCAGTTCTTC. It codes for CASSMVAASYNEQFF.

This clone occurred a few times. The V gene is TRBV7-9, the J gene TRBJ2-1; a possible D gene is TRBD2 (6 bases). Germline lookup yields CDR1 SEHNR and CDR2 FQNEAQ (reference sequence). The length of the CDR3 is 15 residues. V was cut by 3 bases and J by 1 base, with 10 bases left in between. The CDR3 bases are TGTGCCAGCAGCTTGGGCGGGAATTCCTACAATGAGCAGTTCTTC. Translated: CASSLGGNSYNEQFF.

A few counts support this clone. This rearrangement joins TRBV18 to TRBJ1-4; 7 bases line up with TRBD1. The CDR3 runs to 13 residues. In germline, CDR1 is KGHSH, CDR2 LQKENI. The junction had 0 bases not matched to a gene; V was cut back by 2 bases and J by 6 bases. The CDR3 loop reads CASSPGQDEKLFF. CDR3 in DNA: TGTGCCAGCTCACCAGGACAGGATGAAAAACTGTTTTTT.

This clone has just a few counts. This chain uses TRBV11-2 with TRBJ1-5, with D perhaps TRBD1 (5 bases). CDR1 is SGHAT, CDR2 FQNNGV, per germline. The CDR3 runs 14 residues. V was trimmed by 5 bases and J by 4 bases, leaving 12 bases between them. The CDR3 DNA is TGTGCCAGCAGCGAGGGACGGGGAAATCAGCCCCAGCATTTT. Its protein product is CASSEGRGNQPQHF.

The CDR3 sequence: CASSYGGATDTQYF. In DNA, the CDR3 is TGTGCCAGCAGCTACGGGGGGGCTACAGATACGCAGTATTTT. V is TRBV7-2 and J is TRBJ2-3, with 8 bases aligning to TRBD2. The CDR3 is 14 amino acids. The V gene end was trimmed by 4 bases and the J gene end by 3 bases; junction bases not matched to a gene: 3. Germline loops: CDR1 SGHTA, CDR2 FQGNSA.

About this clone: The same CDR3 is also encoded by other DNA sequences in this sample. This chain links TRBV5-1 with TRBJ2-2; tentatively, D is TRBD2 (5 bases). Trimming left V 0 bases short and J 4 bases short, with 7 bases between. Germline-derived CDR1 and CDR2 are SGHRS and YFSETQ. The CDR3 is made up of 14 amino acids. The CDR3 bases are TGCGCCAGCAGCTTGGGACGGGGCACCGGGGAGCTGTTTTTT. This codes for CASSLGRGTGELFF.

This clone has a handful of counts. The chain couples TRBV29-1 to TRBJ2-2; a weak D match, TRBD1 (5 bases). Per germline, CDR1 SQVTM and CDR2 ANQGSEA. This CDR3 has 13 residues. V shed 3 bases and J shed 6 bases, with 11 bases lying between them. The CDR3 reads CSVERIRAGELFF. The CDR3 DNA reads as TGCAGCGTTGAGCGTATCAGGGCCGGGGAGCTGTTTTTT.

This clone was picked up a small number of times. The chain employs TRBV6-5 and TRBJ2-5; 12 positions agree with TRBD2. The CDR3 has 16 residues. CDR1 and CDR2 from the germline V gene are MNHEY and SVGAGI. After removal of 2 bases from V and 4 bases from J, the junction contained 5 bases not matched to a gene. This CDR3 reads CASSYGLAGGPETQYF. The CDR3 DNA follows: TGTGCCAGCAGTTACGGGCTAGCGGGAGGGCCAGAGACCCAGTACTTC.

The chain carries TRBV27 and TRBJ2-5; D gene unclear. The CDR3 covers 11 residues. V was cut by 4 bases and J by 7 bases, with 7 bases left in between. Per the germline V gene, CDR1 is MNHEY and CDR2 is SMNVEV (reference sequence). The CDR3 DNA is TGTGCCAGCAGTTACGCCGGGACCCAGTACTTC. Its protein is CASSYAGTQYF.